This record concerns one T cell receptor beta chain sequence. The data were taken from a study of blood T cell repertoires in COVID-19. Study context: PBMCs, B-cell-depleted T cells, or T cells were the source of the cDNA or gDNA that made up the material.

J was trimmed by 8 bases and V by 7 bases; bases with no gene match: 12. The CDR3 has 14 residues. Germline CDR1 and CDR2: SGHNT and YYREEE (reference sequence). Authors' analysis steps: Estimates of nucleated cell counts were drawn from the amplification of reference gene primers. Only in-frame clones appear in the TCRdb table, and some are missing; sequencing was by immunoSEQ multiplex PCR. D and trimming come from the DNA, and the V and J calls and clone size come from that table. Among 470,000 or so clones listed, around nine tenths were seen once. This clonotype was obtained from a woman aged 25-40 years with acute or convalescent COVID-19. This chain links TRBV5-4 with TRBJ2-4; TRBD2 matches 7 bases. Input material: peripheral blood. This chain's CDR3 is CASGPEGGTDIQYF. The CDR3 region has the DNA TGTGCCAGCGGCCCGGAGGGAGGGACGGACATTCAGTACTTC. Drawing the rest from reference TRBV5-4 and TRBJ2-4, the complete variable domain is ETGVTQSPTHLIKTRGQQVTLRCSSQSGHNTVSWYQQALGQGPQFIFQYYREEENGRGNFPPRFSGLQFPNYSSELNVNALELDDSALYLCASGPEGGTDIQYFGAGTRLSVL.